These 7 T cell receptor beta chains were sequenced from one sample in a study of beta chain features in type 1 diabetes. TCRB transcripts that were expressed got sequenced, as all of the isolated RNA had been reverse transcribed. Some clones are missing from TCRdb's copy, which holds only in-frame ones; the method was immunoSEQ multiplex PCR. Seen here are hundreds of thousands of clones, 30% observed once, and the top ten hold about 0.06%. The specimen sequenced was naive CD4+ T cells from blood. The origin of the receptors is a man aged 18 to 29 in good health.

This clone was counted a few times. The genes are TRBV30 and TRBJ2-1, with 9 bases lining up with TRBD1. The CDR3 is 15 residues long. V lost 1 base and J lost 9; bases outside the gene matches: 10. Germline CDR1 is GTSNPN and CDR2 is SVGIG (reference sequence). The chain's CDR3 is CAWSATGQGYGEQFF. The CDR3 region has the DNA TGTGCCTGGAGTGCAACGGGACAGGGTTACGGTGAGCAGTTCTTC.

The sample holds a few counts of this clone. The CDR3 DNA reads as TGTGCCAGCAGCTTGGGGACAGGGGCCCTCTATGGCTACACCTTC. Protein: CASSLGTGALYGYTF. V gene TRBV5-7 combines with J gene TRBJ1-2; 9 nucleotides match TRBD1. TRBV5-7 is flagged as an ORF with uncertain function. V dropped 0 bases and J dropped 4; count of bases not matched to a gene: 4. The CDR3 sequence is 15 residues long.

This clone was seen a handful of times. The V gene is TRBV15, the J gene TRBJ1-4; D unresolved. The germline V and J ends were trimmed by 1 base and 7 bases, with 10 bases remaining between them. The CDR3 extends over 14 amino acids. Germline values: CDR1 LNHNV, CDR2 YYDKDF (reference sequence). CDR3 in amino acids: CATSRGERFEKLFF. The CDR3 DNA reads TGTGCCACCAGCAGAGGTGAAAGGTTTGAAAAACTGTTTTTT.

The rearrangement joins TRBV15 to TRBJ1-5; D not resolved. The germline V gene encodes CDR1 LNHNV and CDR2 YYDKDF (reference sequence). The CDR3 runs 14 residues. Deletions cut 6 bases from V and 3 bases from J, with 12 bases between. This CDR3 reads CATSGGLSNQPQHF. Here the CDR3 DNA reads TGTGCCACCAGTGGCGGTCTTTCCAATCAGCCCCAGCATTTT.

The chain is built from TRBV30 and TRBJ1-4; 9 nucleotides line up with TRBD1. There are 12 residues in the CDR3. V gave up 5 bases and J gave up 7 bases; unmatched junction bases: 2. Germline V CDR1 and CDR2: GTSNPN, SVGIG (reference sequence). DNA of the CDR3: TGTGCCTGGGACAGGGGGTTTGAAAAACTGTTTTTT. This sequence encodes CAWDRGFEKLFF.

This chain uses TRBV27 with TRBJ2-1; 10 bases map to TRBD2. Trimming at V came to 5 bases and at J to 0 bases, leaving 22 bases not matched to a gene. The CDR3 consists of 22 residues. CDR1 is MNHEY and CDR2 is SMNVEV in the germline V gene (reference sequence). CDR3 nucleotide sequence: TGTGCCAGCAGTCCGACGGGACGGGGAAGCGGGAGGGATTTTCGCTCCTACAATGAGCAGTTCTTC. Its translation is CASSPTGRGSGRDFRSYNEQFF.

This clone was detected only once. The rearrangement joins TRBV2 to TRBJ1-5; D remains unclear. V gave up 6 bases and J gave up 0 bases, with 6 bases separating them. Germline CDR1 SNHLY, CDR2 FYNNEI. The CDR3 consists of 13 residues. The CDR3 DNA reads as TGTGCCAGCAGAGAGGTTAGCAATCAGCCCCAGCATTTT. It specifies CASREVSNQPQHF.